The 9 T cell receptor beta chains presented below share a single source sample, sequenced in a study of glioma-infiltrating T cells. The iRepertoire nested amplicon-rescue multiplex PCR amplified TCR alpha and beta CDR3s from RNA. A single record per CDR3 protein comes from TCRdb applying MiXCR to the multiplex PCR reads. Of a few hundred thousand distinct CDR3 sequences listed, about 40% are singletons. The sample was glioma tissue, nonneoplastic brain tissue, or PBMCs (not recorded which). All receptors derive from a human donor with low-grade glioma or glioblastoma, undergoing nonglioma brain surgery, or in good health (not recorded which).

The genes are TRBV28 and TRBJ1-1; unclear D gene. CDR3 length equals 15 residues. Deletions cut 8 bases from V and 2 bases from J, with 18 bases between. Germline V CDR1 and CDR2: MDHEN, SYDVKM. Written as DNA, the CDR3 is TGTGCCAGCTCCCTGGTCAGGTCGGTAAACACTGAAGCTTTCTTT. As protein: CASSLVRSVNTEAFF.

The chain has TRBV4-1 and TRBJ1-3, with 12 bases that match TRBD1. V dropped 1 base and J dropped 1; count of bases not matched to a gene: 8. The CDR3 covers 19 residues. Germline V gives CDR1 MGHRA, CDR2 YSYEKL. The CDR3 spells CASSQALPGQGASGNTIYF. CDR3 sequence (DNA): TGCGCCAGCAGCCAAGCTCTACCGGGACAGGGGGCATCTGGAAACACCATATATTTT.

Here the CDR3 reads CASSLIRTSGYEQYF. CDR3 bases: TGTGCCAGCAGTTTAATAAGGACTAGCGGCTACGAGCAGTACTTC. V gene TRBV27 combines with J gene TRBJ2-7; the match to TRBD2 covers 10 bases. The length of the CDR3 is 15 residues. J was trimmed by 3 bases and V by 2 bases; bases with no gene match: 4. Germline V CDR1 and CDR2: MNHEY, SMNVEV (reference sequence).

This clonotype was picked up a small number of times. The genes are TRBV11-2 and TRBJ2-3; unclear D gene. Germline V CDR1 and CDR2: SGHAT, FQNNGV. V was clipped by 5 bases and J by 4 bases, with 13 bases between them. The CDR3 is 14 residues long. The CDR3 region is CASSPPRRADTQYF. In DNA, the CDR3 is TGTGCCAGCAGCCCCCCGCGGAGAGCAGATACGCAGTATTTT.

This clonotype was observed a few times. The rearrangement links TRBV20-1 to TRBJ2-5; D gene unclear. This CDR3 has 15 residues. CDR1 and CDR2 from the germline V gene are DFQATT and SNEGSKA (reference sequence). The V end was cut by 0 bases, the J end by 5 bases, with 16 bases between. The CDR3 bases are TGCAGTGCTAGAGATTGGCCTGACAAACGGGAGACCCAGTACTTC. Translation: CSARDWPDKRETQYF.

CDR3 in amino acids: CATSPGTFLGETQYF. The CDR3, as DNA: TGTGCCACCAGTCCCGGGACGTTCCTGGGGGAGACCCAGTACTTC. The gene calls are TRBV24-1 and TRBJ2-5; the D gene could be TRBD1 or TRBD2 (5 bases each). The CDR3 has 15 amino acids. Trimming shortened V by 6 bases and J by 5 bases, and 18 bases separated the two germline ends. The germline V gene has CDR1 KGHDR and CDR2 SFDVKD.

This clonotype turned up a few times. CDR3: CASSFTAGINNEQFF. The CDR3 nucleotides read TGTGCCAGCAGTTTTACGGCGGGGATTAACAATGAGCAGTTCTTC. This chain joins TRBV12-3 or TRBV12-4 and TRBJ2-1; a weak D match, TRBD2 (6 bases). The ends were cut back, 3 bases at V and 5 bases at J, with 14 bases in the middle. The CDR3 is 15 amino acids.

V and J are TRBV20-1 and TRBJ2-1; D is ambiguous. Per the germline V gene, CDR1 is DFQATT and CDR2 is SNEGSKA (reference sequence). The CDR3 is made up of 13 amino acids. Trimming removed 6 bases at V and 7 bases at J, with 16 bases between. The CDR3 loop is CSAPPRARNEQFF. For the CDR3, the DNA is TGCAGTGCCCCTCCTAGAGCCAGAAATGAGCAGTTCTTC.

This clonotype was counted ten times or more. The V gene is TRBV27, the J gene TRBJ2-3; TRBD1 agrees at 8 bases. Germline V gene sequence: CDR1 MNHEY, CDR2 SMNVEV (reference sequence). With V trimmed by 5 bases and J by 1 base, 5 bases remained unmatched. This CDR3 is built from 15 residues. Written as DNA, the CDR3 is TGTGCCAGCAGTCAGCAGGGGGCAGGCACAGATACGCAGTATTTT. This encodes CASSQQGAGTDTQYF.